Shown below are 5 T cell receptor beta chains from a single sample sequenced in a study of T cell responses to AZD1222 COVID-19 vaccine. Only in-frame clones appear in the TCRdb table, and some are missing; sequencing was by immunoSEQ multiplex PCR. The sample comprises more than 70,000 clones, about 90% of which are singletons, and 15% to 20% rests with the top ten. Source: peripheral blood, taken on day 0 of AZD1222 vaccination. The receptors come from an adult in good health.

The V and J genes are TRBV30 and TRBJ1-5; TRBD1 matches 7 bases. Germline-derived CDR1 and CDR2 are GTSNPN and SVGIG (reference sequence). The CDR3 is 13 residues long. V dropped 2 bases and J dropped 9; count of bases not matched to a gene: 7. The CDR3 DNA reads TGTGCCTGGAGTCCAAGGGGGCGCGGGCCCCAGCATTTT. Its protein is CAWSPRGRGPQHF.

The V gene is TRBV5-1, the J gene TRBJ2-1; D is undetermined. Germline values: CDR1 SGHRS, CDR2 YFSETQ. The V gene lost 4 bases and the J gene lost 0 bases, with 14 bases spanning the gap. The CDR3 length is 16 residues. CDR3 DNA sequence: TGCGCCAGCAGCCTATCCCTGGCGACCTCCTACAATGAGCAGTTCTTC. It encodes CASSLSLATSYNEQFF.

This sequence joins TRBV21-1 and TRBJ1-2. TRBV21-1 is reported as a pseudogene. The CDR3 runs to 15 residues. CDR3 loop: CASSGWAEGQGGYTF. CDR3 in DNA: TGTGCCAGCAGTGGGTGGGCGGAGGGGCAAGGTGGCTACACCTTC.

CDR3 bases: TGTGCCAGCAGCCATAGGCGGGGTACAGATACGCAGTATTTT. It specifies CASSHRRGTDTQYF. J is TRBJ2-3 and V is TRBV6-5; tentative D call: TRBD2 (6 bases). With 6 bases removed from V and 3 bases from J, the gap between germline ends came to 13 bases. Germline V gene lookup returns CDR1 MNHEY and CDR2 SVGAGI. The CDR3 loop spans 14 amino acids.

The chain joins TRBV21-1 to TRBJ2-1. TRBV21-1 is designated a pseudogene. The CDR3 loop spans 13 amino acids. For the CDR3, the DNA is TGTGTCGTCCGGGCGAGCTCCTACAATGAGCAGTTCTTC. Its protein product is CVVRASSYNEQFF.